This T cell receptor beta chain appears in the sequencing data of a study of blood T cell repertoires in COVID-19. Sequenced by immunoSEQ multiplex PCR; TCRdb stores in-frame clones only, minus some. The table has approximately 330,000 clones, around 85% seen once. Participants' reported clinical history set cohort assignment. This TCR derives from a woman between 35 and 50 years old with acute COVID-19. Material: PBMCs or T cells enriched from blood (not recorded which).

The CDR3 region is CASSLDRGFVQETQYF. For the CDR3, the DNA is TGTGCCAGCAGTTTGGACAGGGGCTTTGTCCAAGAGACCCAGTACTTC. The chain has TRBV25-1 and TRBJ2-5; TRBD1 aligns across 9 bases. J gave up 1 base and V 5 bases, and 8 bases lay outside the gene matches. Germline-derived CDR1 and CDR2 are MGHDK and SYGVNS. The CDR3 runs to 16 residues.